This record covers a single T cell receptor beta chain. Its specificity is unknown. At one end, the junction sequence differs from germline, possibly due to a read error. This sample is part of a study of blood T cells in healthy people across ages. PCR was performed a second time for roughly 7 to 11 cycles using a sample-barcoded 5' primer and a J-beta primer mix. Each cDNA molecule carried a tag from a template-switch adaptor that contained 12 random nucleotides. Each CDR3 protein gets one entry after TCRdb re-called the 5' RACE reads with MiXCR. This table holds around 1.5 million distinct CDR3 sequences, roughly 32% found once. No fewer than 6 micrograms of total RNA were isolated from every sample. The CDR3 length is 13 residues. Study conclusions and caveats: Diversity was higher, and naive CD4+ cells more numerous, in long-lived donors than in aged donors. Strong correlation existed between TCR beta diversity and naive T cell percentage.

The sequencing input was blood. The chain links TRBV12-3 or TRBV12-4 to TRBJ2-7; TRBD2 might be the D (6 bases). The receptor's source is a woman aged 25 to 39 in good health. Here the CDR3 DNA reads TGTGCTAGTCCGGGACTCCTATCCTACGGGCAGTACTTC. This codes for CASPGLLSYGQYF.